Included here is one TCR beta chain sequence, with context. The entry originates in a study of blood T cell repertoires in COVID-19. Across the study: COVID-19 samples from acute and convalescent phases originated in the United States, Italy and Spain.

The CDR3 length is 15 residues. V lost 3 bases and J lost 6; bases outside the gene matches: 5. Germline V gives CDR1 MNHEY, CDR2 SVGAGI. Per the authors' pipeline: For nucleated cells, counts were estimated from reference gene primer amplification. The assay was immunoSEQ multiplex PCR, and TCRdb's table has in-frame clones only and misses some. That table furnishes V, J and clone size, whereas the DNA furnished D and trimming. Of a few hundred thousand clones in the sample, roughly 90% are singletons; the top ten hold 11%. Seattle's cohort entered during active infection and was followed longitudinally.

This sequence originates from a woman in her twenties or thirties with COVID-19, enrolled during active disease. The sample taken for sequencing was peripheral blood. V gene TRBV6-5 combines with J gene TRBJ2-2; 9 bases agree with TRBD2. Here the CDR3 DNA reads TGTGCCAGCAGTTATTCGGCTAGCGGGGCCGGGGAGCTGTTTTTT. Translated: CASSYSASGAGELFF.